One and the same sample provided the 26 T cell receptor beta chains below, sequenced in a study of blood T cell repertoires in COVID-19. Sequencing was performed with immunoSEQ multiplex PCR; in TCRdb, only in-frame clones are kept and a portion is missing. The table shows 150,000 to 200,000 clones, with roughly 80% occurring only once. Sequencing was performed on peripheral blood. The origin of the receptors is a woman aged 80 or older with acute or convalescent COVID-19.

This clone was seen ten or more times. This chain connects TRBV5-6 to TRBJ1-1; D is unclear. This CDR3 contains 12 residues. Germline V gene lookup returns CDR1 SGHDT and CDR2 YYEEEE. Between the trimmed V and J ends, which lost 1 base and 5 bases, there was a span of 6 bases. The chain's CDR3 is CASSLRGTEAFF. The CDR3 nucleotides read TGTGCCAGCAGCTTGCGGGGAACTGAAGCTTTCTTT.

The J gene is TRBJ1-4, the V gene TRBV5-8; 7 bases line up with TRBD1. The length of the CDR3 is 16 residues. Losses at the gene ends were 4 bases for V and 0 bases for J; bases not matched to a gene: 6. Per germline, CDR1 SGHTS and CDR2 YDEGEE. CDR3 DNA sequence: TGTGCCAGCAGCACGGGACAGTCTGCAACTAATGAAAAACTGTTTTTT. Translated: CASSTGQSATNEKLFF.

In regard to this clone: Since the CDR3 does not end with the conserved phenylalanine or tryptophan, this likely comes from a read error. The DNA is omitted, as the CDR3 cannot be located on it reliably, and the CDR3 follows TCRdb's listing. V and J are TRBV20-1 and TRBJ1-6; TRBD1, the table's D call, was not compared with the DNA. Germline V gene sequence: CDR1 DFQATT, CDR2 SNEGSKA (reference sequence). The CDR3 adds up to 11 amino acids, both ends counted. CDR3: CSASGGTGYVV.

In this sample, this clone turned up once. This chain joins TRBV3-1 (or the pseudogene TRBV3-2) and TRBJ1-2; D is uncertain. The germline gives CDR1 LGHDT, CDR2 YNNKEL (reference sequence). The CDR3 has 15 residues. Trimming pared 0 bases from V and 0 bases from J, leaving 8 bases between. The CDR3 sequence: CASSQDVRSNYGYTF. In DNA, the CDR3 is TGTGCCAGCAGCCAAGATGTCAGATCTAACTATGGCTACACCTTC.

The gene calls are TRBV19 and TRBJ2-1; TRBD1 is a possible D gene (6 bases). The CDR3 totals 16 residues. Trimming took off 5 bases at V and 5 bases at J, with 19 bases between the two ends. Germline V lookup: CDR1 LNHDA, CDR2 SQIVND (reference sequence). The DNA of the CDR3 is TGTGCCAGTAGTCCCCGCGGACAGAGTAACAACAATGAGCAGTTCTTC. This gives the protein CASSPRGQSNNNEQFF. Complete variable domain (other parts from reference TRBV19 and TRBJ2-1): DGGITQSPKYLFRKEGQNVTLSCEQNLNHDAMYWYRQDPGQGLRLIYYSQIVNDFQKGDIAEGYSVSREKKESFPLTVTSAQKNPTAFYLCASSPRGQSNNNEQFFGPGTRLTVL.

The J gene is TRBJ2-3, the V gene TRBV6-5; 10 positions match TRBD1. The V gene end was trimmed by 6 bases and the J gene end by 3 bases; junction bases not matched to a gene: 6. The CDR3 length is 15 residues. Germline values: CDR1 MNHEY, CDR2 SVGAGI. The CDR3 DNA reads TGTGCCAGCAGGCACGACAGGGGGCTGACAGATACGCAGTATTTT. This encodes CASRHDRGLTDTQYF.

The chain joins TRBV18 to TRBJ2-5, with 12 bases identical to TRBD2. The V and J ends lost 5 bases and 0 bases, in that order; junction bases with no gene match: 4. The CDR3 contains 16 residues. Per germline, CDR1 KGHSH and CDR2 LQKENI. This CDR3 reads CASSSWTSGNQETQYF. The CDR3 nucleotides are TGTGCCAGCTCATCATGGACTAGCGGGAACCAAGAGACCCAGTACTTC.

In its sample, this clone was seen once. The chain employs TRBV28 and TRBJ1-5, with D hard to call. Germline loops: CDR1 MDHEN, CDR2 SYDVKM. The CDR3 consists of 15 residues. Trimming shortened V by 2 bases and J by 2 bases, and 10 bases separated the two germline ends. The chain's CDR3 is CASSLVDYRNQPQHF. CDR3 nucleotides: TGTGCCAGCAGTTTAGTAGATTATCGCAATCAGCCCCAGCATTTT. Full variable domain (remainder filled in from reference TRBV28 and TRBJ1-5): DVKVTQSSRYLVKRTGEKVFLECVQDMDHENMFWYRQDPGLGLRLIYFSYDVKMKEKGDIPEGYSVSREKKERFSLILESASTNQTSMYLCASSLVDYRNQPQHFGDGTRLSIL.

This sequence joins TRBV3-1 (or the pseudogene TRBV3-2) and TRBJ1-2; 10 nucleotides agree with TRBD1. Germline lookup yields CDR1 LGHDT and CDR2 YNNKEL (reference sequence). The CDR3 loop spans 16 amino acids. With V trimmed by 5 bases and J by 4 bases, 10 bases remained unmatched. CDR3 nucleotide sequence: TGTGCCAGCAGCTCGCTGAGGGACAGGGGAATCTATGGCTACACCTTC. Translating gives CASSSLRDRGIYGYTF.

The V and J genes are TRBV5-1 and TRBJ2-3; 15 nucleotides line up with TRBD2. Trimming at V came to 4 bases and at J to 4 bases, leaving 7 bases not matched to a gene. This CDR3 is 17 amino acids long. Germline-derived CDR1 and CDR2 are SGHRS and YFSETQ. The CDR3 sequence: CASSPGTSGRSADTQYF. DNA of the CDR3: TGCGCCAGCAGCCCCGGGACTAGCGGGAGGTCAGCAGATACGCAGTATTTT.

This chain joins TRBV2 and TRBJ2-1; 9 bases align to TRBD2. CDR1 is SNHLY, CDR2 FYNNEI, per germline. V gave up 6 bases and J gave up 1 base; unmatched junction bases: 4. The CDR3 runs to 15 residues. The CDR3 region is CASSATSGSYNEQFF. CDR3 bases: TGTGCCAGCAGCGCTACTAGCGGGTCCTACAATGAGCAGTTCTTC.

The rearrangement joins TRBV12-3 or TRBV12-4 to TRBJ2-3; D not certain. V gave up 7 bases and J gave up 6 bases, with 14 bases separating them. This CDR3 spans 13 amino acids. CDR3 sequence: CASTKPSADTQYF. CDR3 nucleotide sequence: TGTGCCAGCACTAAACCCAGCGCGGATACGCAGTATTTT.

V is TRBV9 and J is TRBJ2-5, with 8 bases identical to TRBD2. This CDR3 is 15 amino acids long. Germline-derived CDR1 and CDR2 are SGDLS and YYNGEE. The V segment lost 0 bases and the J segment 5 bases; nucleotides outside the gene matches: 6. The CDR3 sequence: CASSVAGGSHETQYF. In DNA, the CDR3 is TGTGCCAGCAGCGTAGCGGGGGGGTCCCACGAGACCCAGTACTTC.

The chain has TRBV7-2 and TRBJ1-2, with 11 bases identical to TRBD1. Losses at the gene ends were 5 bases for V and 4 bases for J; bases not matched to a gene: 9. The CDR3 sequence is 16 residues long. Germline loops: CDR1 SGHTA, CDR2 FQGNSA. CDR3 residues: CASSPRTGGLVYGYTF. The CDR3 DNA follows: TGTGCCAGCAGCCCTAGGACAGGGGGCCTAGTCTATGGCTACACCTTC. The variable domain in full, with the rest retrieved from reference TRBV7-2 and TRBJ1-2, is GAGVSQSPSNKVTEKGKDVELRCDPISGHTALYWYRQSLGQGLEFLIYFQGNSAPDKSGLPSDRFSAERTGGSVSTLTIQRTQQEDSAVYLCASSPRTGGLVYGYTFGSGTRLTVV.

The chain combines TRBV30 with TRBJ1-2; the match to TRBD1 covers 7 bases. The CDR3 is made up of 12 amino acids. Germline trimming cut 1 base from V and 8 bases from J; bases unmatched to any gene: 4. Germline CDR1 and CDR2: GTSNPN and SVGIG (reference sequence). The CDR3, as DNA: TGTGCCTGGAGTGGAGGGGGCAACGGCTACACCTTC. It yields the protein CAWSGGGNGYTF.

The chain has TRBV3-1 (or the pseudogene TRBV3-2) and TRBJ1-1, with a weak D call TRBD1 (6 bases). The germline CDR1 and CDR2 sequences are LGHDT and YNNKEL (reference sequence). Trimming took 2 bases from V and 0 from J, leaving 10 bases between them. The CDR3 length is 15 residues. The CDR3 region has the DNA TGTGCCAGCAGCCAATTGGGGGCAATGAACACTGAAGCTTTCTTT. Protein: CASSQLGAMNTEAFF.

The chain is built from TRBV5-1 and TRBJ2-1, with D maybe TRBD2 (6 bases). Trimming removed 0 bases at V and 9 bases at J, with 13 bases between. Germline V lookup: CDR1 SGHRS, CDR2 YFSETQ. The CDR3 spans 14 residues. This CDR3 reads CASSLGSFGGEQFF. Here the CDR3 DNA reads TGCGCCAGCAGCTTGGGGTCCTTCGGGGGTGAGCAGTTCTTC.

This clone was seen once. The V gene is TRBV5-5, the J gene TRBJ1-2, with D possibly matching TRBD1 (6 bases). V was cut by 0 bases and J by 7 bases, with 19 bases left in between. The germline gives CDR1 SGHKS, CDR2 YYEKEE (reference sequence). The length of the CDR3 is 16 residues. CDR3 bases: TGTGCCAGCAGCTTGGCCCTGGACAGAACGGTTTTTGGCTACACCTTC. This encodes CASSLALDRTVFGYTF.

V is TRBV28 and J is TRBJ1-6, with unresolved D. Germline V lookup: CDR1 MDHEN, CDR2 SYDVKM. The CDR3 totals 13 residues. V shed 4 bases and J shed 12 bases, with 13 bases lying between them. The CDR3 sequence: CASSSPVERPLHF. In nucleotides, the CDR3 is TGTGCCAGCAGTTCCCCCGTGGAGAGACCCCTCCACTTT.

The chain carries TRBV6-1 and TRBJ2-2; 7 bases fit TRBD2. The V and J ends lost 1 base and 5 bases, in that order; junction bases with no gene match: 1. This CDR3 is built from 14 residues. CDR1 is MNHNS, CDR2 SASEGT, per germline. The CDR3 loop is CASSEGTRTGELFF. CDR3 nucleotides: TGTGCCAGCAGTGAAGGGACTAGGACCGGGGAGCTGTTTTTT.

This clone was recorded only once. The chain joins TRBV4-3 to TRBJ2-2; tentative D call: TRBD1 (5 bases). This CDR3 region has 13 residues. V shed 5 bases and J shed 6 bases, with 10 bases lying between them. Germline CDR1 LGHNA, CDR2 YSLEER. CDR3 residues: CASSFQGSGELFF. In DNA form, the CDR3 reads TGCGCCAGCAGCTTTCAGGGATCCGGGGAGCTGTTTTTT.

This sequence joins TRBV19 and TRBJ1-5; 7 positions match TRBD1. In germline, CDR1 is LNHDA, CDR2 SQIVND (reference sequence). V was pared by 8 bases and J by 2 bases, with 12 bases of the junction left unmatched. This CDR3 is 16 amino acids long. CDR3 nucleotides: TGTGCCAGTCAGGGGGGAGTAAACCGCCGCAATCAGCCCCAGCATTTT. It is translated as CASQGGVNRRNQPQHF.

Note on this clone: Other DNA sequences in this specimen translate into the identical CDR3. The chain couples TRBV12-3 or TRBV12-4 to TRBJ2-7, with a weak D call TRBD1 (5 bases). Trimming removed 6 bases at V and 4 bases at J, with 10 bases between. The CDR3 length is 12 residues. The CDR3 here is CASSSGIYEQYF. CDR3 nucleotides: TGTGCCAGCAGCTCAGGGATTTACGAGCAGTACTTC.

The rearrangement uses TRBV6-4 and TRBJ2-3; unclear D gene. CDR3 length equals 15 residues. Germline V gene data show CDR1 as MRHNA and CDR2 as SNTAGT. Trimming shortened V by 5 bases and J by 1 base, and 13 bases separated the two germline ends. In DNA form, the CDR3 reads TGTGCCAGCAGTCAATGGGCCTCGGGCACAGATACGCAGTATTTT. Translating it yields CASSQWASGTDTQYF.

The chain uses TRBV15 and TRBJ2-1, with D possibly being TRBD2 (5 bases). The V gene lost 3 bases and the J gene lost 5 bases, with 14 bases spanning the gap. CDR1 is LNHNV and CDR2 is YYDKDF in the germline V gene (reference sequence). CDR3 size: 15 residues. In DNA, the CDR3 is TGTGCCACCAGCAGCAGGAGGAGGCTGGACAATGAGCAGTTCTTC. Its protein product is CATSSRRRLDNEQFF.

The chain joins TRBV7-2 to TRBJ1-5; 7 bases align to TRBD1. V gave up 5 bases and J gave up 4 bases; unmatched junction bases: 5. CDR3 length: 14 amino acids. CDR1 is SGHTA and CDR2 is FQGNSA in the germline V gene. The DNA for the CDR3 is TGTGCCAGCAGCCTACTGACAGGGAATCAGCCCCAGCATTTT. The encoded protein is CASSLLTGNQPQHF.